The sequence of this T cell receptor (beta chain) was determined in a study of beta chain features in type 1 diabetes. What was sequenced were expressed TCRB transcripts, since all of the isolated RNA had been reverse transcribed. Profiled with immunoSEQ multiplex PCR; TCRdb holds only in-frame clones, not every one. The repertoire consists of about 150,000 clones, with around 10% occurring once and the leading ten covering under 2.5%. CDR3 size: 14 residues. V gave up 8 bases and J gave up 7 bases; unmatched junction bases: 8. CDR1 and CDR2 (germline): SNHLY, FYNNEI. This clone was observed a few times.

The receptor comes from a man aged 18 to 30 in good health. The chain has TRBV2 and TRBJ1-6, with 7 bases that match TRBD1. What was sequenced was central memory CD4+ T cells from blood. The CDR3: CASVGAGGNSPLHF. DNA of the CDR3: TGTGCCAGCGTTGGGGCAGGGGGGAATTCACCCCTCCACTTT.